A selection of T cell receptor beta chains follows, all from one sample in a study of OX40 agonist ivuxolimab in advanced cancers. Here immunoSEQ multiplex PCR was the method, and the copy in TCRdb shows in-frame clones only, minus some. The sample holds about 53,000 clones, around 91% seen once. This material consisted of CD4+ or CD8+ T cells sorted from blood, taken in a trial of the OX40 agonist ivuxolimab. The receptor set was obtained from an adult with an advanced solid tumor such as melanoma, head and neck, liver or kidney cancer. CDR3s include the opening cysteine and the closing phenylalanine or tryptophan. A D gene is named only where the DNA matches it firmly. Where a row states a size, it is once, few, many or the class of an expanded clone; other rows omit it.

v_call: TRBV28
j_call: TRBJ1-2
clone_size: NA
d_call: NA
cdr3_aa: CASTQGDGNYGYTF
cdr3_nt: TGTGCCAGCACCCAAGGGGACGGCAACTATGGCTACACCTTC

v_call: TRBV5-4
j_call: TRBJ1-3
clone_size: NA
d_call: TRBD1
cdr3_aa: CASSLGQGARSGNTIYF
cdr3_nt: TGTGCCAGCAGCCTGGGACAGGGGGCTCGCAGTGGAAACACCATATATTTT

v_call: TRBV28
j_call: TRBJ2-5
clone_size: NA
d_call: TRBD2
cdr3_aa: CASSLSSTSGGLLQETQYF
cdr3_nt: TGTGCCAGCAGTTTAAGCTCGACTAGCGGGGGTCTCCTCCAAGAGACCCAGTACTTC

v_call: TRBV5-6
j_call: TRBJ2-5
clone_size: NA
d_call: NA
cdr3_aa: CASSLGQRETQYF
cdr3_nt: TGTGCCAGCAGCCTTGGACAGCGGGAGACCCAGTACTTC

v_call: TRBV15
j_call: TRBJ1-2
clone_size: few
d_call: NA
cdr3_aa: CATSRDPGRSRYGYTF
cdr3_nt: TGTGCCACCAGCAGAGACCCTGGACGCTCCCGCTATGGCTACACCTTC

v_call: TRBV28
j_call: TRBJ2-7
clone_size: NA
d_call: NA
cdr3_aa: CASSLRGVRAEQYF
cdr3_nt: TGTGCCAGCAGTTTACGGGGTGTTCGCGCCGAGCAGTACTTC

v_call: TRBV7-9
j_call: TRBJ2-7
clone_size: NA
d_call: NA
cdr3_aa: CASRPNTVNYEQYF
cdr3_nt: TGTGCCAGCAGACCTAACACGGTGAACTACGAGCAGTACTTC

v_call: TRBV2
j_call: TRBJ1-4
clone_size: NA
d_call: NA
cdr3_aa: CASSPGTQNEKLFF
cdr3_nt: TGTGCCAGCAGCCCCGGGACACAGAATGAAAAACTGTTTTTT

v_call: TRBV7-9
j_call: TRBJ2-7
clone_size: NA
d_call: TRBD2
cdr3_aa: CASSGLGYEQYF
cdr3_nt: TGTGCCAGCTCGGGACTAGGCTACGAGCAGTACTTC

v_call: TRBV6-6
j_call: TRBJ2-2
clone_size: NA
d_call: NA
cdr3_aa: CASSQSPTRGELFF
cdr3_nt: TGTGCCAGCAGTCAGTCGCCAACCCGGGGGGAGCTGTTTTTT

v_call: TRBV30
j_call: TRBJ2-3
clone_size: NA
d_call: TRBD2
cdr3_aa: CAWSDGGLYSTDTQYF
cdr3_nt: TGTGCCTGGAGTGACGGGGGGTTATATAGCACAGATACGCAGTATTTT

v_call: TRBV4-2
j_call: TRBJ2-1
clone_size: NA
d_call: NA
cdr3_aa: CASSQDSTAYNEQFF
cdr3_nt: TGTGCCAGCAGCCAAGATTCAACAGCGTACAATGAGCAGTTCTTC

v_call: TRBV28
j_call: TRBJ2-3
clone_size: NA
d_call: TRBD1
cdr3_aa: CASSRTGGMDTQYF
cdr3_nt: TGTGCCAGCAGTCGGACAGGGGGTATGGATACGCAGTATTTT

v_call: TRBV10-2
j_call: TRBJ1-1
clone_size: NA
d_call: NA
cdr3_aa: CASSEQGPNTEAFF
cdr3_nt: TGCGCCAGCAGTGAGCAGGGCCCGAACACTGAAGCTTTCTTT

v_call: TRBV18
j_call: TRBJ1-5
clone_size: NA
d_call: NA
cdr3_aa: CASSWDPFDQPQHF
cdr3_nt: TGTGCCAGCTCATGGGACCCCTTCGACCAGCCCCAGCATTTT

v_call: TRBV4-2
j_call: TRBJ1-5
clone_size: once
d_call: NA
cdr3_aa: CASSLGQSNQPQHF
cdr3_nt: TGTGCCAGCAGCCTAGGGCAGAGCAATCAGCCCCAGCATTTT

v_call: TRBV6-1
j_call: TRBJ2-7
clone_size: NA
d_call: NA
cdr3_aa: CAISESTPPRSYEQYF
cdr3_nt: TGTGCCATCAGTGAGTCAACACCTCCCCGGTCCTACGAGCAGTACTTC

v_call: TRBV30
j_call: TRBJ2-2
clone_size: NA
d_call: TRBD2
cdr3_aa: CAWRTSGGRELFF
cdr3_nt: TGTGCCTGGAGAACTAGCGGGGGGCGGGAGCTGTTTTTT

v_call: TRBV30
j_call: TRBJ1-6
clone_size: NA
d_call: TRBD1
cdr3_aa: CAWRGQGDSPLHF
cdr3_nt: TGTGCCTGGAGAGGACAGGGAGATTCACCCCTCCACTTT

v_call: TRBV4-1
j_call: TRBJ2-3
clone_size: once
d_call: TRBD2
cdr3_aa: CASTQGSGTSGRALYF
cdr3_nt: TGCGCCAGCACCCAAGGATCCGGGACTAGCGGGAGGGCCCTGTATTTT

v_call: TRBV6-1
j_call: TRBJ2-1
clone_size: once
d_call: NA
cdr3_aa: CASSEGTGPYNEQFF
cdr3_nt: TGTGCCAGCAGTGAAGGGACTGGCCCCTACAATGAGCAGTTCTTC

v_call: TRBV7-2
j_call: TRBJ1-2
clone_size: NA
d_call: TRBD1
cdr3_aa: CASSSGGGYGYTF
cdr3_nt: TGTGCCAGCAGCTCAGGGGGTGGCTATGGCTACACCTTC

v_call: TRBV10-2
j_call: TRBJ2-7
clone_size: NA
d_call: TRBD1
cdr3_aa: CASRPAQGVHEQYF
cdr3_nt: TGCGCCAGCAGGCCGGCACAGGGGGTCCACGAGCAGTACTTC

v_call: TRBV28
j_call: TRBJ2-7
clone_size: NA
d_call: NA
cdr3_aa: CASSLTEGEQYF
cdr3_nt: TGTGCCAGCAGTTTGACCGAAGGGGAGCAGTACTTC

v_call: TRBV6-5
j_call: TRBJ1-4
clone_size: NA
d_call: NA
cdr3_aa: CASKAREREKLFF
cdr3_nt: TGTGCCAGCAAGGCGAGGGAAAGAGAAAAACTGTTTTTT

v_call: TRBV2
j_call: TRBJ1-2
clone_size: few
d_call: NA
cdr3_aa: CASGRADYGYTF
cdr3_nt: TGTGCCAGCGGGCGGGCTGACTATGGCTACACCTTC

v_call: TRBV7-9
j_call: TRBJ1-1
clone_size: NA
d_call: TRBD1
cdr3_aa: CASSSRTGGASEAFF
cdr3_nt: TGTGCCAGCAGCTCCAGGACAGGGGGAGCTTCTGAAGCTTTCTTT

v_call: TRBV10-3
j_call: TRBJ2-7
clone_size: NA
d_call: TRBD1
cdr3_aa: CAISDRTGVSGEQYF
cdr3_nt: TGTGCCATCAGTGATCGGACAGGAGTTTCGGGCGAGCAGTACTTC

v_call: TRBV15
j_call: TRBJ1-2
clone_size: NA
d_call: NA
cdr3_aa: CATSRDRRTSTGYGYTF
cdr3_nt: TGTGCCACCAGCAGAGATAGACGGACATCCACGGGCTATGGCTACACCTTC

v_call: TRBV29-1
j_call: TRBJ1-4
clone_size: NA
d_call: NA
cdr3_aa: CSVGGGGEKLFF
cdr3_nt: TGCAGCGTTGGAGGGGGAGGTGAAAAACTGTTTTTT

v_call: TRBV28
j_call: TRBJ2-2
clone_size: NA
d_call: TRBD2
cdr3_aa: CASTMGLPNTGELFF
cdr3_nt: TGTGCCAGCACCATGGGACTACCTAACACCGGGGAGCTGTTTTTT

v_call: TRBV19
j_call: TRBJ2-1
clone_size: few
d_call: NA
cdr3_aa: CASSIVGGSSYNEQFF
cdr3_nt: TGTGCCAGTAGTATAGTAGGTGGGAGCTCCTACAATGAGCAGTTCTTC

v_call: TRBV27
j_call: TRBJ2-1
clone_size: NA
d_call: NA
cdr3_aa: CASSLSLAQSYNEQFF
cdr3_nt: TGTGCCAGCAGTTTATCCTTGGCGCAATCCTACAATGAGCAGTTCTTC

v_call: TRBV6-1
j_call: TRBJ2-7
clone_size: NA
d_call: NA
cdr3_aa: CASKTGSGTYEQYF
cdr3_nt: TGTGCCAGCAAAACGGGATCCGGTACCTACGAGCAGTACTTC

v_call: TRBV7-2
j_call: TRBJ2-7
clone_size: NA
d_call: TRBD2
cdr3_aa: CASSRTPSGHEQYF
cdr3_nt: TGTGCCAGCAGCCGGACCCCTAGCGGCCACGAGCAGTACTTC

v_call: TRBV19
j_call: TRBJ2-1
clone_size: NA
d_call: NA
cdr3_aa: CASSTTGKQFF
cdr3_nt: TGTGCCAGTAGTACGACGGGGAAGCAGTTCTTC

v_call: TRBV9
j_call: TRBJ2-2
clone_size: NA
d_call: NA
cdr3_aa: CASSVGSMNTGELFF
cdr3_nt: TGTGCCAGCAGCGTAGGCAGTATGAACACCGGGGAGCTGTTTTTT

v_call: TRBV27
j_call: TRBJ2-7
clone_size: NA
d_call: NA
cdr3_aa: CASSLYGPRTLGGYEQYF
cdr3_nt: TGTGCCAGCAGTTTATATGGCCCCAGGACTCTAGGGGGTTACGAGCAGTACTTC

v_call: TRBV15
j_call: TRBJ1-5
clone_size: NA
d_call: NA
cdr3_aa: CATSLKGGNQPQHF
cdr3_nt: TGTGCCACCTCGTTGAAGGGAGGTAATCAGCCCCAGCATTTT

v_call: TRBV6-6
j_call: TRBJ2-3
clone_size: once
d_call: TRBD1
cdr3_aa: CASSYSDRGRDTQYF
cdr3_nt: TGTGCCAGCAGTTACTCGGACAGGGGGCGAGATACGCAGTATTTT

v_call: TRBV5-1
j_call: TRBJ1-1
clone_size: once
d_call: TRBD1
cdr3_aa: CASSSGQGDAEAFF
cdr3_nt: TGCGCCAGCAGCTCGGGACAGGGGGACGCTGAAGCTTTCTTT

v_call: TRBV9
j_call: TRBJ2-7
clone_size: NA
d_call: TRBD2
cdr3_aa: CASSVGTGTSVNKQYF
cdr3_nt: TGTGCCAGCAGCGTAGGGACCGGGACTAGCGTGAATAAGCAGTACTTC

v_call: TRBV6-6
j_call: TRBJ2-2
clone_size: once
d_call: NA
cdr3_aa: CASGDRNVGELFF
cdr3_nt: TGTGCCAGCGGGGACCGCAATGTGGGGGAGCTGTTTTTT

v_call: TRBV6-1
j_call: TRBJ2-5
clone_size: NA
d_call: NA
cdr3_aa: CANRPLSLVGGTQYF
cdr3_nt: TGTGCCAATCGACCTTTATCCTTGGTTGGGGGGACCCAGTACTTC

v_call: TRBV7-2
j_call: TRBJ2-3
clone_size: NA
d_call: TRBD2
cdr3_aa: CASSLGGTSGGTDTQYF
cdr3_nt: TGTGCCAGCAGCTTAGGCGGGACTAGCGGAGGCACAGATACGCAGTATTTT

v_call: TRBV7-8
j_call: TRBJ1-2
clone_size: NA
d_call: TRBD1
cdr3_aa: CASSTEGQGYGYTF
cdr3_nt: TGTGCCAGCAGCACCGAAGGACAGGGCTATGGCTACACCTTC

v_call: TRBV28
j_call: TRBJ1-1
clone_size: NA
d_call: NA
cdr3_aa: CASSLGEMNTEAFF
cdr3_nt: TGTGCCAGCAGTTTAGGAGAGATGAACACTGAAGCTTTCTTT

v_call: TRBV19
j_call: TRBJ2-3
clone_size: NA
d_call: NA
cdr3_aa: CASSRQHSSDTQYF
cdr3_nt: TGTGCCAGTAGTCGGCAGCACAGTTCGGATACGCAGTATTTT

v_call: TRBV7-2
j_call: TRBJ2-2
clone_size: NA
d_call: TRBD2
cdr3_aa: CASSRGTSGRTGELFF
cdr3_nt: TGTGCCAGCAGCCGCGGGACTAGCGGGAGAACCGGGGAGCTGTTTTTT

v_call: TRBV2
j_call: TRBJ1-2
clone_size: NA
d_call: NA
cdr3_aa: CASSATGTQSGYTF
cdr3_nt: TGTGCCAGCAGTGCGACAGGCACGCAGAGTGGCTACACCTTC

v_call: TRBV4-2
j_call: TRBJ2-7
clone_size: NA
d_call: TRBD2
cdr3_aa: CASSQALASGDLYEQYF
cdr3_nt: TGTGCCAGCAGCCAAGCTCTGGCTAGCGGGGACCTATACGAGCAGTACTTC

v_call: TRBV7-9
j_call: TRBJ1-3
clone_size: NA
d_call: NA
cdr3_aa: CASSFSGNTIYF
cdr3_nt: TGTGCCAGCAGCTTTAGCGGAAACACCATATATTTT

v_call: TRBV14
j_call: TRBJ2-7
clone_size: NA
d_call: NA
cdr3_aa: CASSRGGQGSYEQYF
cdr3_nt: TGTGCCAGCAGCCGGGGCGGGCAGGGGTCCTACGAGCAGTACTTC